Listed below are T cell receptor beta chains from one sample, sequenced in a study of cytomegalovirus exposure and HLA in healthy donors. Assay used: immunoSEQ multiplex PCR; TCRdb lists only in-frame clones, some missing. The profile shows 100,000 to 150,000 clones, roughly nine tenths of them singletons. Input material: PBMCs. These receptor sequences come from a woman younger than 30 in good health and CMV-seronegative. The CDR3 runs from the conserved cysteine through the conserved F or W. Each record gives: D gene, V gene, clone size, J gene, CDR3 DNA, CDR3 protein. D genes are given only for firm matches. Clone size appears in some rows only: once, few, many, or a class for an expanded clone.

d_call: TRBD2
v_call: TRBV10-3
clone_size: .
j_call: TRBJ2-3
cdr3_nt: TGTGCCATCAGTGGGACTAGCGGGGCAGGGTCTTATACGCAGTATTTT
cdr3_aa: CAISGTSGAGSYTQYF

d_call: .
v_call: TRBV2
clone_size: once
j_call: TRBJ1-1
cdr3_nt: TGTGCCAGCAGTGAGATCGGGGGGCCCCAGACTGAAGCTTTCTTT
cdr3_aa: CASSEIGGPQTEAFF

d_call: .
v_call: TRBV18
clone_size: .
j_call: TRBJ1-1
cdr3_nt: TGTGCCAGCTCACCCCCGGGGGGGGCCGTAACTGAAGCTTTCTTT
cdr3_aa: CASSPPGGAVTEAFF

d_call: TRBD1
v_call: TRBV19
clone_size: .
j_call: TRBJ1-2
cdr3_nt: TGTGCCAGTAGTCTCCGGGACAGAAATGGCTACACCTTC
cdr3_aa: CASSLRDRNGYTF

d_call: TRBD1
v_call: TRBV29-1
clone_size: .
j_call: TRBJ2-5
cdr3_nt: TGCAGCGTTGCCCACAGGGGCCAAGAGACCCAGTACTTC
cdr3_aa: CSVAHRGQETQYF

d_call: TRBD1
v_call: TRBV15
clone_size: .
j_call: TRBJ1-3
cdr3_nt: TGTGCCTCTTCGGACAGGGGGCTTGGAAACACCATATATTTT
cdr3_aa: CASSDRGLGNTIYF

d_call: .
v_call: TRBV7-6
clone_size: .
j_call: TRBJ2-5
cdr3_nt: TGTGCCAGCAGCTTAAGTAGGGGCCAAGAGACCCAGTACTTC
cdr3_aa: CASSLSRGQETQYF

d_call: TRBD1
v_call: TRBV6-5
clone_size: .
j_call: TRBJ2-1
cdr3_nt: TGTGCCAGCAGCCCACCCGGGACAGGGTCGACTGAGCAGTTCTTC
cdr3_aa: CASSPPGTGSTEQFF

d_call: .
v_call: TRBV10-3
clone_size: .
j_call: TRBJ2-3
cdr3_nt: TGTGCCATCAGTGAGGGCAGTGTTGTCGATACGCAGTATTTT
cdr3_aa: CAISEGSVVDTQYF

d_call: TRBD1
v_call: TRBV2
clone_size: .
j_call: TRBJ2-5
cdr3_nt: TGTGCCAGCAGCCGGGACAGGGAAGAGACCCAGTACTTC
cdr3_aa: CASSRDREETQYF

d_call: .
v_call: TRBV10-2
clone_size: .
j_call: TRBJ2-3
cdr3_nt: TGCGCCAGCAGTGAGAGCTCTGATACGCAGTATTTT
cdr3_aa: CASSESSDTQYF

d_call: TRBD1
v_call: TRBV7-6
clone_size: .
j_call: TRBJ2-3
cdr3_nt: TGTGCCAGCAGCACCAGGCCGGGACAGAGCACAGATACGCAGTATTTT
cdr3_aa: CASSTRPGQSTDTQYF

d_call: TRBD1
v_call: TRBV6-5
clone_size: .
j_call: TRBJ1-4
cdr3_nt: TGTGCCAGCAGTTATGCGGCCAGGGGGGATGAAAAACTGTTTTTT
cdr3_aa: CASSYAARGDEKLFF

d_call: .
v_call: TRBV18
clone_size: few
j_call: TRBJ1-3
cdr3_nt: TGTGCCAGCTCACCCTCCGACAGCCGGCTCTATTTT
cdr3_aa: CASSPSDSRLYF

d_call: .
v_call: TRBV6-6
clone_size: .
j_call: TRBJ2-6
cdr3_nt: TGTGCCAGCAGTTACACTAGCTCTGGGGCCAACGTCCTGACTTTC
cdr3_aa: CASSYTSSGANVLTF

d_call: .
v_call: TRBV5-6
clone_size: .
j_call: TRBJ1-2
cdr3_nt: TGTGCCAGCAGCTTGCGACAGGCCTATGGCTACACCTTC
cdr3_aa: CASSLRQAYGYTF

d_call: TRBD2
v_call: TRBV4-2
clone_size: .
j_call: TRBJ2-1
cdr3_nt: TGTGCCAGCAGCCAAGATGGGACTAGCGGGGGCAATGAGCAGTTCTTC
cdr3_aa: CASSQDGTSGGNEQFF

d_call: .
v_call: TRBV5-1
clone_size: .
j_call: TRBJ1-5
cdr3_nt: TGCGCCAGCAGCCCACGGGGGGGCAATCAGCCCCAGCATTTT
cdr3_aa: CASSPRGGNQPQHF

d_call: TRBD1
v_call: TRBV7-9
clone_size: .
j_call: TRBJ2-7
cdr3_nt: TGTGCCAGCAGCTTAGTCGGGACAGGGCCGTACGAGCAGTACTTC
cdr3_aa: CASSLVGTGPYEQYF

d_call: .
v_call: TRBV21-1
clone_size: .
j_call: TRBJ2-1
cdr3_nt: TGTGCCAGCAGCAAAGGACTAGCGGGGGATTACAATGAGCAGTTCTTC
cdr3_aa: CASSKGLAGDYNEQFF

d_call: TRBD1
v_call: TRBV5-1
clone_size: .
j_call: TRBJ2-3
cdr3_nt: TGCGCCAGCAGCTTGGGGGACAGGGAAGATACGCAGTATTTT
cdr3_aa: CASSLGDREDTQYF

d_call: .
v_call: TRBV6-5
clone_size: .
j_call: TRBJ2-7
cdr3_nt: TGTGCCAGCACCGACGGTCTATCTAGCTCCTACGAGCAGTACTTC
cdr3_aa: CASTDGLSSSYEQYF

d_call: .
v_call: TRBV20-1
clone_size: .
j_call: TRBJ1-1
cdr3_nt: TGCAGTGCTAGTGGCACCACTGAAGCTTTCTTT
cdr3_aa: CSASGTTEAFF

d_call: .
v_call: TRBV6-5
clone_size: .
j_call: TRBJ2-4
cdr3_nt: TGTGCCAGCAGTTACGCGGAGGGCGCGGACATTCAGTACTTC
cdr3_aa: CASSYAEGADIQYF

d_call: .
v_call: TRBV6-1
clone_size: .
j_call: TRBJ1-1
cdr3_nt: TGTGCCAGCAGTCAGGACATGAACACTGAAGCTTTCTTT
cdr3_aa: CASSQDMNTEAFF

d_call: .
v_call: TRBV9
clone_size: .
j_call: TRBJ1-1
cdr3_nt: TGTGCCAGCAGCGCTGGACGGGAGAACACTGAAGCTTTCTTT
cdr3_aa: CASSAGRENTEAFF

d_call: .
v_call: TRBV4-2
clone_size: .
j_call: TRBJ2-3
cdr3_nt: TGTGCCAGCAGCCAAGATGGCAGGGTCAGCACAGATACGCAGTATTTT
cdr3_aa: CASSQDGRVSTDTQYF

d_call: TRBD2
v_call: TRBV7-7
clone_size: .
j_call: TRBJ2-3
cdr3_nt: TGTGCCAGCAGCAAGGGACTAGCGGGGGGGGCAGATACGCAGTATTTT
cdr3_aa: CASSKGLAGGADTQYF

d_call: TRBD1
v_call: TRBV7-9
clone_size: .
j_call: TRBJ1-1
cdr3_nt: TGTGCCAGCAGCCCATACAGGGGGGGTGCCGCTGAAGCTTTCTTT
cdr3_aa: CASSPYRGGAAEAFF

d_call: TRBD2
v_call: TRBV7-2
clone_size: once
j_call: TRBJ2-3
cdr3_nt: TGTGCCAGTGGACTAGCGGGGTCAGATACGCAGTATTTT
cdr3_aa: CASGLAGSDTQYF

d_call: TRBD1
v_call: TRBV6-1
clone_size: .
j_call: TRBJ2-3
cdr3_nt: TGTGCCAGCCCCGGGACAGGGACCGATACGCAGTATTTT
cdr3_aa: CASPGTGTDTQYF

d_call: .
v_call: TRBV10-1
clone_size: .
j_call: TRBJ2-3
cdr3_nt: TGCGCCAGCAGCAAGAGCCTCACAGATACGCAGTATTTT
cdr3_aa: CASSKSLTDTQYF

d_call: TRBD1
v_call: TRBV7-9
clone_size: .
j_call: TRBJ1-2
cdr3_nt: TGTGCCAGCAGCTTGGGACAGCTTAACTATGGCTACACCTTC
cdr3_aa: CASSLGQLNYGYTF

d_call: .
v_call: TRBV5-1
clone_size: .
j_call: TRBJ2-5
cdr3_nt: TGCGCCAGCAGCCCCCGGGACACCCAAGAGACCCAGTACTTC
cdr3_aa: CASSPRDTQETQYF

d_call: .
v_call: TRBV6-6
clone_size: .
j_call: TRBJ1-6
cdr3_nt: TGTGCCAGCAGTTACGTGGCAGGGATGGGTTCACCCCTCCACTTT
cdr3_aa: CASSYVAGMGSPLHF

d_call: .
v_call: TRBV11-2
clone_size: once
j_call: TRBJ1-5
cdr3_nt: TGTGCCAGCAGCTATCAGGGCGACGGCAATCAGCCCCAGCATTTT
cdr3_aa: CASSYQGDGNQPQHF

d_call: TRBD1
v_call: TRBV10-2
clone_size: .
j_call: TRBJ1-1
cdr3_nt: TGCGCCAGCAGTGAAAGACAGGGGTCATTATACGTGGCTTTCTTT
cdr3_aa: CASSERQGSLYVAFF

d_call: TRBD1
v_call: TRBV4-1
clone_size: once
j_call: TRBJ1-1
cdr3_nt: TGCGCCAGCAGCCCCGGACAGGGTACTAAAGAAGCTTTCTTT
cdr3_aa: CASSPGQGTKEAFF

d_call: .
v_call: TRBV7-9
clone_size: once
j_call: TRBJ1-1
cdr3_nt: TGTGCCAGCAGCTTCGAGGGTACTGAAGCTTTCTTT
cdr3_aa: CASSFEGTEAFF

d_call: .
v_call: TRBV5-1
clone_size: .
j_call: TRBJ1-1
cdr3_nt: TGCGCCAGCAGCTTGGCTCTCCACACTGAAGCTTTCTTT
cdr3_aa: CASSLALHTEAFF

d_call: TRBD2
v_call: TRBV7-2
clone_size: .
j_call: TRBJ2-1
cdr3_nt: TGTGCCAGCAGCTTAGATAGCGGGTATGAACAGTTCTTC
cdr3_aa: CASSLDSGYEQFF